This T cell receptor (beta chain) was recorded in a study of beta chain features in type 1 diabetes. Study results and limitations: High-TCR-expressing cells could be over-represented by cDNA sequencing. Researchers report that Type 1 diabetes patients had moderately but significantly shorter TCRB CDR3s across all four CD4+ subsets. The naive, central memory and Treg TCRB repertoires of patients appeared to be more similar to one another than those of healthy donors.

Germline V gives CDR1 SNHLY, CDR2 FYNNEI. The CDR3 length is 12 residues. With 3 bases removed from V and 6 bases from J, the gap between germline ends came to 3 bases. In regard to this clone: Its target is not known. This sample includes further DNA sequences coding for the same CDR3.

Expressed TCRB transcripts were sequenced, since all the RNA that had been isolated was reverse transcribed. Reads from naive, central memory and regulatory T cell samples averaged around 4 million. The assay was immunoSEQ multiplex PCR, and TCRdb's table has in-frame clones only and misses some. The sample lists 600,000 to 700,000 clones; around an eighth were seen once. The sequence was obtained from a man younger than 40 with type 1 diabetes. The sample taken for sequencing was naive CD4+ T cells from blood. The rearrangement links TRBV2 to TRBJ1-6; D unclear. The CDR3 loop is CASSDSNSPLHF. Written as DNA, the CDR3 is TGTGCCAGCAGTGACAGTAATTCACCCCTCCACTTT.